Described below is a single T cell receptor beta chain sequence and its context. This specimen comes from a study of blood T cell repertoires in COVID-19. The overall study: Researchers got acute and convalescent COVID-19 samples from the United States, Italy and Spain. Sources were T cells, B-cell-depleted T cells, or PBMCs; the material itself was cDNA or gDNA.

The CDR3 has 14 amino acids. V gave up 3 bases and J gave up 12 bases, with 22 bases separating them. From germline, CDR1 is SGHRS and CDR2 YFSETQ. The method was immunoSEQ multiplex PCR; TCRdb's version includes in-frame clones alone and lacks a portion of them. The table shows 210,000 or so clones, with approximately 90% occurring only once. Grouping used clinical history reported by participants in a survey and questionnaire. In Cohort 3, a recovered donor had either two negative PCRs, clearance, or symptom resolution. This receptor was identified in a man aged 25-45 years who had recovered from COVID-19. The V call is TRBV5-1, the J call TRBJ2-7, with D perhaps TRBD1 (6 bases). Sample: PBMCs or T cells enriched from blood (not recorded which). Here the CDR3 reads CASSSDPGQKNGYF. DNA for the CDR3: TGCGCCAGCAGCTCCGACCCCGGACAGAAAAACGGGTACTTC.